A selection of T cell receptor beta chains follows, all from one sample in a study of cytomegalovirus exposure and HLA in healthy donors. Sequenced by immunoSEQ multiplex PCR; TCRdb stores in-frame clones only, minus some. The sample shows about 150,000 clones, 70% to 80% of them seen only once. Sequenced input: PBMCs. These receptor sequences come from a man aged 40-55 years in good health and CMV-seropositive. CDR3s include the opening cysteine and the closing phenylalanine or tryptophan. A D gene is named only where the DNA matches it firmly. Clone size is shown for a subset of rows, as once, few, many or a class of expanded clone.

D gene: TRBD2; V gene: TRBV5-4; J gene: TRBJ2-1; clone size: .; CDR3 protein: CASSLRTSGYNEQFF; CDR3 DNA: TGTGCCAGCAGCTTGCGGACTAGCGGCTACAATGAGCAGTTCTTC
D gene: .; V gene: TRBV6-1; J gene: TRBJ2-3; clone size: .; CDR3 protein: CASSAGSATDTQYF; CDR3 DNA: TGTGCCAGCAGTGCGGGTAGCGCCACAGATACGCAGTATTTT
D gene: .; V gene: TRBV4-3; J gene: TRBJ2-5; clone size: .; CDR3 protein: CASSQDYYRVETQYF; CDR3 DNA: TGCGCCAGCAGCCAAGATTATTACAGGGTAGAGACCCAGTACTTC
D gene: .; V gene: TRBV7-8; J gene: TRBJ2-6; clone size: .; CDR3 protein: CASSPTRDPGSGANGLTF; CDR3 DNA: TGTGCCAGCAGCCCTACGCGGGACCCCGGTTCTGGGGCCAACGGCCTGACTTTC
D gene: .; V gene: TRBV5-1; J gene: TRBJ2-5; clone size: .; CDR3 protein: CASSLVGSQSETQYF; CDR3 DNA: TGCGCCAGCAGCTTGGTTGGCTCTCAGTCGGAGACCCAGTACTTC
D gene: TRBD1; V gene: TRBV5-1; J gene: TRBJ1-2; clone size: few; CDR3 protein: CASSLESGGDYTF; CDR3 DNA: TGCGCCAGCAGCTTGGAGTCAGGGGGCGACTACACCTTC
D gene: .; V gene: TRBV7-2; J gene: TRBJ1-5; clone size: few; CDR3 protein: CASSGLGVSNQPQHF; CDR3 DNA: TGTGCCAGCAGCGGGTTAGGGGTTAGCAATCAGCCCCAGCATTTT
D gene: .; V gene: TRBV6-5; J gene: TRBJ1-1; clone size: .; CDR3 protein: CASSYEGANTEAFF; CDR3 DNA: TGTGCCAGCAGTTACGAAGGGGCGAACACTGAAGCTTTCTTT
D gene: TRBD2; V gene: TRBV4-1; J gene: TRBJ2-5; clone size: .; CDR3 protein: CASSQELADPRSKETQYF; CDR3 DNA: TGCGCCAGCAGCCAAGAGCTAGCGGACCCAAGGAGCAAAGAGACCCAGTACTTC
D gene: .; V gene: TRBV11-2; J gene: TRBJ1-5; clone size: .; CDR3 protein: CASSLGGGYQPQHF; CDR3 DNA: TGTGCCAGCAGCTTAGGTGGAGGCTATCAGCCCCAGCATTTT
D gene: .; V gene: TRBV5-6; J gene: TRBJ2-1; clone size: .; CDR3 protein: CASSLAGLGGDEQFF; CDR3 DNA: TGTGCCAGCAGCTTGGCGGGTTTAGGGGGAGATGAGCAGTTCTTC
D gene: TRBD2; V gene: TRBV7-9; J gene: TRBJ2-5; clone size: .; CDR3 protein: CASSLRGNQETQYF; CDR3 DNA: TGTGCCAGCAGCCTGCGGGGGAATCAAGAGACCCAGTACTTC
D gene: .; V gene: TRBV5-1; J gene: TRBJ2-1; clone size: .; CDR3 protein: CASSLGGALYNEQFF; CDR3 DNA: TGCGCCAGCAGCTTGGGGGGAGCCCTCTACAATGAGCAGTTCTTC
D gene: TRBD2; V gene: TRBV19; J gene: TRBJ2-1; clone size: .; CDR3 protein: CASRTTSHGRSYNEQFF; CDR3 DNA: TGTGCCAGTAGGACCACCTCTCACGGGAGGAGCTACAATGAGCAGTTCTTC
D gene: .; V gene: TRBV28; J gene: TRBJ1-1; clone size: .; CDR3 protein: CASSVDSPNTEAFF; CDR3 DNA: TGTGCCAGCAGTGTCGACAGCCCGAACACTGAAGCTTTCTTT
D gene: .; V gene: TRBV11-2; J gene: TRBJ1-4; clone size: .; CDR3 protein: CASSLLTGSGGKLFF; CDR3 DNA: TGTGCCAGCAGCCTGTTGACAGGAAGCGGAGGAAAACTGTTTTTT
D gene: TRBD2; V gene: TRBV28; J gene: TRBJ2-2; clone size: .; CDR3 protein: CASSPLAGGSGELFF; CDR3 DNA: TGTGCCAGCAGCCCCCTAGCGGGAGGGAGCGGGGAGCTGTTTTTT
D gene: TRBD1; V gene: TRBV9; J gene: TRBJ2-5; clone size: .; CDR3 protein: CASSSGTGQETQYF; CDR3 DNA: TGTGCCAGCAGCTCCGGGACAGGACAAGAGACCCAGTACTTC
D gene: .; V gene: TRBV13; J gene: TRBJ2-1; clone size: .; CDR3 protein: CASSPRFDNEQFF; CDR3 DNA: TGTGCCAGCAGCCCTCGGTTTGACAATGAGCAGTTCTTC
D gene: TRBD1; V gene: TRBV6-5; J gene: TRBJ2-7; clone size: few; CDR3 protein: CASSSGQGTKQYF; CDR3 DNA: TGTGCCAGCAGTTCGGGACAGGGGACGAAGCAGTACTTC
D gene: .; V gene: TRBV20-1; J gene: TRBJ2-1; clone size: few; CDR3 protein: CSAREDNEQFF; CDR3 DNA: TGCAGTGCTAGGGAGGACAATGAGCAGTTCTTC
D gene: .; V gene: TRBV5-1; J gene: TRBJ2-3; clone size: .; CDR3 protein: CASSPGTPMRTDTQYF; CDR3 DNA: TGCGCCAGCAGCCCGGGGACACCGATGCGTACGGATACGCAGTATTTT
D gene: .; V gene: TRBV5-6; J gene: TRBJ2-5; clone size: .; CDR3 protein: CASSLRGARETQYF; CDR3 DNA: TGTGCCAGCAGCTTGCGTGGGGCCAGGGAGACCCAGTACTTC
D gene: .; V gene: TRBV7-6; J gene: TRBJ2-7; clone size: .; CDR3 protein: CASSSRPGSSYEQYF; CDR3 DNA: TGTGCCAGCAGCTCTCGACCGGGTAGCTCCTACGAGCAGTACTTC
D gene: .; V gene: TRBV28; J gene: TRBJ1-5; clone size: .; CDR3 protein: CASRPGDSNQPQHF; CDR3 DNA: TGTGCCAGCAGACCAGGGGATAGCAATCAGCCCCAGCATTTT
D gene: TRBD2; V gene: TRBV7-9; J gene: TRBJ2-5; clone size: .; CDR3 protein: CASSLFLTSGTETQYF; CDR3 DNA: TGTGCCAGCAGCTTATTTTTGACTAGCGGGACGGAGACCCAGTACTTC
D gene: TRBD1; V gene: TRBV19; J gene: TRBJ1-3; clone size: .; CDR3 protein: CATTSFPPGTGGNTIYF; CDR3 DNA: TGTGCCACTACATCCTTTCCCCCCGGGACAGGTGGAAACACCATATATTTT
D gene: TRBD1; V gene: TRBV7-9; J gene: TRBJ1-2; clone size: .; CDR3 protein: CSSSLGGQGAGYTF; CDR3 DNA: TGTTCCAGCAGCTTAGGAGGACAGGGCGCGGGCTACACCTTC
D gene: .; V gene: TRBV10-3; J gene: TRBJ2-5; clone size: .; CDR3 protein: CAISGARTETQYF; CDR3 DNA: TGTGCCATCAGTGGGGCGCGAACAGAGACCCAGTACTTC
D gene: .; V gene: TRBV7-3; J gene: TRBJ2-5; clone size: .; CDR3 protein: CASSLRLGETQYF; CDR3 DNA: TGTGCCAGCAGCTTAAGACTTGGAGAGACCCAGTACTTC
D gene: .; V gene: TRBV25-1; J gene: TRBJ2-5; clone size: .; CDR3 protein: CASSDSAGVETQYF; CDR3 DNA: TGTGCCAGCAGTGATTCGGCGGGTGTAGAGACCCAGTACTTC
D gene: .; V gene: TRBV5-6; J gene: TRBJ2-7; clone size: .; CDR3 protein: CASSPPRAATPRGQYF; CDR3 DNA: TGTGCCAGCAGCCCACCCCGCGCGGCCACTCCCCGTGGGCAGTACTTC
D gene: TRBD1; V gene: TRBV4-2; J gene: TRBJ2-3; clone size: few; CDR3 protein: CASQDRSTDTQYF; CDR3 DNA: TGTGCCAGCCAGGACAGGTCCACAGATACGCAGTATTTT
D gene: .; V gene: TRBV20-1; J gene: TRBJ2-7; clone size: .; CDR3 protein: CSARAHYEQYF; CDR3 DNA: TGCAGTGCTAGAGCCCATTACGAGCAGTACTTC
D gene: .; V gene: TRBV4-2; J gene: TRBJ1-1; clone size: .; CDR3 protein: CASTEGVGTEAFF; CDR3 DNA: TGTGCCAGCACCGAAGGGGTGGGGACTGAAGCTTTCTTT
D gene: .; V gene: TRBV5-1; J gene: TRBJ1-2; clone size: .; CDR3 protein: CASSLGQFYGYTF; CDR3 DNA: TGCGCCAGCAGCCTCGGACAGTTCTATGGCTACACCTTC
D gene: .; V gene: TRBV5-1; J gene: TRBJ2-6; clone size: .; CDR3 protein: CASSPGMTGANVLTF; CDR3 DNA: TGCGCCAGCAGCCCCGGGATGACTGGGGCCAACGTCCTGACTTTC
D gene: .; V gene: TRBV19; J gene: TRBJ1-5; clone size: .; CDR3 protein: CASSIPPLNQPQHF; CDR3 DNA: TGTGCCAGTAGTATACCCCCCCTCAATCAGCCCCAGCATTTT
D gene: .; V gene: TRBV2; J gene: TRBJ1-2; clone size: once; CDR3 protein: CAGSGDTGGDYGYTF; CDR3 DNA: TGTGCCGGCAGTGGGGACACAGGAGGAGACTATGGCTACACCTTC
D gene: .; V gene: TRBV7-2; J gene: TRBJ2-1; clone size: few; CDR3 protein: CASSLSYVPLNEQFF; CDR3 DNA: TGTGCCAGCAGCTTGTCTTATGTCCCCCTCAATGAGCAGTTCTTC
D gene: TRBD1; V gene: TRBV5-1; J gene: TRBJ2-7; clone size: once; CDR3 protein: CASSSYDRGLSYEQYF; CDR3 DNA: TGCGCCAGCAGCTCCTACGACAGGGGACTCTCCTACGAGCAGTACTTC
D gene: TRBD2; V gene: TRBV7-9; J gene: TRBJ2-7; clone size: .; CDR3 protein: CASSPGLAGAYEQYF; CDR3 DNA: TGTGCCAGCAGCCCGGGACTAGCGGGTGCCTACGAGCAGTACTTC
D gene: .; V gene: TRBV5-4; J gene: TRBJ2-4; clone size: once; CDR3 protein: CASSTLGGAKNIQYF; CDR3 DNA: TGTGCCAGCAGCACGCTGGGGGGAGCCAAAAACATTCAGTACTTC
D gene: TRBD1; V gene: TRBV19; J gene: TRBJ2-2; clone size: .; CDR3 protein: CASSRPPGQGVTGELFF; CDR3 DNA: TGTGCCAGTAGTAGACCGCCGGGACAGGGGGTCACCGGGGAGCTGTTTTTT
D gene: .; V gene: TRBV11-2; J gene: TRBJ1-1; clone size: .; CDR3 protein: CASSPGWGRDEKPEAFF; CDR3 DNA: TGTGCCAGCAGCCCAGGGTGGGGGCGAGACGAGAAACCCGAAGCTTTCTTT
D gene: TRBD2; V gene: TRBV13; J gene: TRBJ2-1; clone size: .; CDR3 protein: CASSLGTSGYNEQFF; CDR3 DNA: TGTGCCAGCAGCCTTGGGACTAGCGGTTACAATGAGCAGTTCTTC
D gene: .; V gene: TRBV19; J gene: TRBJ1-5; clone size: .; CDR3 protein: CASGRQGGQPQHF; CDR3 DNA: TGTGCCAGTGGAAGGCAGGGCGGTCAGCCCCAGCATTTT